Below, 5 T cell receptor beta chains from the same sample are listed, as sequenced in a study of T-cell memory formation after mild COVID-19. From the 5' RACE reads, TCRdb called clonotypes with MiXCR, one entry per CDR3 protein. The table has 550,000 to 600,000 distinct CDR3 sequences, roughly 22% seen once. Material for sequencing was PBMCs or a T cell subset sorted from them (not recorded which). The source of these receptors is an adult woman who had mild COVID-19 (a few samples of this study predate the infection). Cell type and time point are not known.

The sample holds a few counts of this clonotype. The V call is TRBV7-9, the J call TRBJ2-1; weak D call: TRBD1 (5 bases). The germline gives CDR1 SEHNR, CDR2 FQNEAQ (reference sequence). Trimming pared 4 bases from V and 8 bases from J, leaving 18 bases between. The length of the CDR3 is 15 residues. CDR3 residues: CASSSWTTWAHEQFF. In nucleotides, the CDR3 is TGTGCCAGCAGCTCTTGGACAACGTGGGCCCATGAGCAGTTCTTC.

This clonotype was seen only a few times. V gene TRBV23-1 combines with J gene TRBJ1-5; D is ambiguous. TRBV23-1 is labeled an ORF, and its function is uncertain. The V and J ends lost 0 bases and 2 bases respectively, with 20 bases between them. The CDR3 spans 19 residues. The DNA for the CDR3 is TGCGCCAGCAGTCAATCGAGACGTAACAGAGAAGGGTGCAATCAGCCCCAGCATTTT. Translation gives CASSQSRRNREGCNQPQHF.

In this sample, this clonotype turned up many times. This chain connects TRBV7-3 to TRBJ1-5; D not certain. Per germline, CDR1 SGHTA and CDR2 FQGTGA. V was shortened by 5 bases and J by 0 bases, with 5 bases between the two germline ends. CDR3 length: 13 residues. CDR3 coding DNA: TGTGCCAGCAGCCAATATAGCAATCAGCCCCAGCATTTT. It specifies CASSQYSNQPQHF.

Only a few counts were recorded for this clonotype. The genes are TRBV7-9 and TRBJ2-3; D is perhaps TRBD1 (5 bases). CDR3 length: 13 amino acids. The germline V and J ends were trimmed by 5 bases and 0 bases, with 6 bases remaining between them. Germline CDR1 and CDR2: SEHNR and FQNEAQ (reference sequence). CDR3 in amino acids: CASSGQSTDTQYF. CDR3 bases: TGTGCCAGCAGCGGACAAAGCACAGATACGCAGTATTTT.

In this sample, this clonotype turned up a few times. The rearrangement joins TRBV20-1 to TRBJ2-2; D uncertain. The V and J ends lost 3 bases and 5 bases respectively, with 7 bases between them. Germline V gene sequence: CDR1 DFQATT, CDR2 SNEGSKA (reference sequence). The CDR3 covers 12 residues. The CDR3 spells CSARPGTGELFF. The CDR3 DNA reads as TGCAGTGCTAGGCCCGGGACCGGGGAGCTGTTTTTT.